Presented here are 20 T cell receptor beta chains from one specimen sequenced in a study of blood T cell repertoires in COVID-19. Sequencing used immunoSEQ multiplex PCR; TCRdb keeps in-frame clones, though not all of them. The sample has approximately 300,000 clones, around 84% seen once; the top ten hold over 1.5%. The source material was PBMCs or T cells enriched from blood (not recorded which). Receptors originate from a woman aged 25 to 45 who had been exposed to COVID-19.

This sequence joins TRBV5-4 and TRBJ1-1; D ambiguous. The CDR3 is 14 amino acids. CDR1 and CDR2 (germline): SGHNT, YYREEE (reference sequence). The V end lost 4 bases, the J end lost 5 bases, and 15 bases lay between the germline ends. CDR3 loop: CASSAVGAGTEAFF. For the CDR3, the DNA is TGTGCCAGCAGCGCCGTGGGCGCGGGAACTGAAGCTTTCTTT.

The V call is TRBV19, the J call TRBJ2-2; 16 bases fit TRBD2. This CDR3 contains 17 residues. The germline V gene encodes CDR1 LNHDA and CDR2 SQIVND (reference sequence). The ends lost 5 bases at V and 7 bases at J; junction bases unmatched: 7. CDR3 sequence (DNA): TGTGCCAGTAGTCCGGGACTAGCGGGGGGGCGAGGCGGGGAGCTGTTTTTT. Its protein is CASSPGLAGGRGGELFF. Full variable domain (missing parts from reference TRBV19 and TRBJ2-2): DGGITQSPKYLFRKEGQNVTLSCEQNLNHDAMYWYRQDPGQGLRLIYYSQIVNDFQKGDIAEGYSVSREKKESFPLTVTSAQKNPTAFYLCASSPGLAGGRGGELFFGEGSRLTVL.

The chain uses TRBV27 and TRBJ1-6; 7 bases agree with TRBD1. The CDR3 totals 15 residues. Germline V gene sequence: CDR1 MNHEY, CDR2 SMNVEV (reference sequence). J lost 6 bases, V lost 1 base, and 3 bases had no gene match. The CDR3 protein is CASSLFYRGNSPLHF. Written as DNA, the CDR3 is TGTGCCAGCAGTTTATTTTACAGGGGTAATTCACCCCTCCACTTT.

The chain is built from TRBV6-1 and TRBJ2-7; D not resolved. Germline CDR1 reads MNHNS; CDR2 reads SASEGT. This CDR3 spans 18 amino acids. The V end was cut by 0 bases, the J end by 1 base, with 19 bases between. The CDR3 loop reads CASSEARWVSRQSYEQYF. In DNA, the CDR3 is TGTGCCAGCAGTGAAGCGCGTTGGGTTTCGCGGCAGTCCTACGAGCAGTACTTC.

This sequence joins TRBV7-3 and TRBJ1-6; 8 bases agree with TRBD1. The V gene end was trimmed by 5 bases and the J gene end by 9 bases; junction bases not matched to a gene: 3. The CDR3 runs 13 residues. Germline loops: CDR1 SGHTA, CDR2 FQGTGA. CDR3 bases: TGTGCCAGCAGCCCTGGACAGGGTTCACCCCTCCACTTT. Its translation is CASSPGQGSPLHF.

The chain combines TRBV30 with TRBJ2-1; unclear D gene. The CDR3 consists of 11 residues. CDR1 and CDR2 from the germline V gene are GTSNPN and SVGIG (reference sequence). The CDR3 here is CAFEVYNEQFF. The CDR3 DNA reads TGTGCATTCGAGGTTTACAATGAGCAGTTCTTC.

The chain employs TRBV4-3 and TRBJ1-3, with a tentative D call TRBD1 (5 bases). The CDR3 spans 15 residues. V was pared by 3 bases and J by 4 bases, with 13 bases between. Looked up from germline, CDR1 is LGHNA and CDR2 is YSLEER. CDR3 bases: TGCGCCAGCAGCCAGGATCCCCAGGGAGGAAACACCATATATTTT. Its translation is CASSQDPQGGNTIYF.

This clone was detected once. The chain has TRBV14 and TRBJ1-4; tentative D call: TRBD1 (5 bases). V was trimmed by 1 base and J by 8 bases, leaving 14 bases between them. The germline gives CDR1 SGHDN, CDR2 FVKESK. The CDR3 consists of 15 residues. The CDR3 sequence: CASSQAGGKGEKLFF. As DNA, the CDR3 is TGTGCCAGCAGCCAAGCGGGGGGGAAGGGAGAAAAACTGTTTTTT. The variable domain in full, with the rest retrieved from reference TRBV14 and TRBJ1-4, is EAGVTQFPSHSVIEKGQTVTLRCDPISGHDNLYWYRRVMGKEIKFLLHFVKESKQDESGMPNNRFLAERTGGTYSTLKVQPAELEDSGVYFCASSQAGGKGEKLFFGSGTQLSVL.

This sequence joins TRBV9 and TRBJ2-3; 10 bases agree with TRBD2. Germline-derived CDR1 and CDR2 are SGDLS and YYNGEE. Trimming removed 0 bases from V and 1 base from J; junction bases left unmatched: 2. The CDR3 contains 16 residues. The CDR3 coding sequence is TGTGCCAGCAGCGTAGGAGGGACTAGCGGCACAGATACGCAGTATTTT. Amino acid sequence: CASSVGGTSGTDTQYF.

V is TRBV11-2 and J is TRBJ2-7; 8 positions agree with TRBD1. The CDR3 extends over 14 amino acids. V gave up 4 bases and J gave up 3 bases; unmatched junction bases: 5. CDR1 and CDR2 (germline): SGHAT, FQNNGV. CDR3: CASSSRQGNYEQYF. For the CDR3, the DNA is TGTGCCAGCAGCTCTAGACAGGGGAACTACGAGCAGTACTTC. Using reference TRBV11-2 and TRBJ2-7 for the parts outside the CDR3, the full variable domain is EAGVAQSPRYKIIEKRQSVAFWCNPISGHATLYWYQQILGQGPKLLIQFQNNGVVDDSQLPKDRFSAERLKGVDSTLKIQPAKLEDSAVYLCASSSRQGNYEQYFGPGTRLTVT.

This chain links TRBV19 with TRBJ1-4, with 8 bases that match TRBD1. The length of the CDR3 is 15 residues. Germline V gene sequence: CDR1 LNHDA, CDR2 SQIVND (reference sequence). The V gene end was trimmed by 5 bases and the J gene end by 7 bases; junction bases not matched to a gene: 9. As DNA, the CDR3 is TGTGCCAGTAGTCCCTCAGACAGGGGAGGTGAAAAACTGTTTTTT. Its protein product is CASSPSDRGGEKLFF.

The chain has TRBV7-3 and TRBJ2-1; 9 bases map to TRBD2. V was clipped by 6 bases and J by 0 bases; unmatched bases: 3. Germline-derived CDR1 and CDR2 are SGHTA and FQGTGA. The CDR3 has 15 residues. As DNA, the CDR3 is TGTGCCAGCAGTAGTAGCGGGGGCTCCTACAATGAGCAGTTCTTC. This sequence encodes CASSSSGGSYNEQFF.

In this sample, this clone turned up once. The chain uses TRBV7-2 and TRBJ2-2, with 7 bases lining up with TRBD2. The junction had 11 bases not matched to a gene; V was cut back by 5 bases and J by 2 bases. The CDR3 totals 17 residues. Germline-derived CDR1 and CDR2 are SGHTA and FQGNSA. The DNA for the CDR3 is TGTGCCAGCAGCCAGATACTCGGGGGGTCTAACACCGGGGAGCTGTTTTTT. Amino acids: CASSQILGGSNTGELFF.

This clone was seen a handful of times. The chain recombines TRBV11-1 with TRBJ2-7, with D possibly being TRBD2 (6 bases). Trimming stripped 1 base from V and 1 base from J, with 8 bases between. Germline values: CDR1 SGHAT, CDR2 FQDESV (reference sequence). The length of the CDR3 is 14 residues. The CDR3 DNA reads TGTGCCAGCAGCTTAGGCGGGATTTCCTACGAGCAGTACTTC. This sequence encodes CASSLGGISYEQYF.

This clone was recorded once. J is TRBJ1-2 and V is TRBV30; D is undetermined. Germline assignment: CDR1 GTSNPN and CDR2 SVGIG (reference sequence). This CDR3 is built from 11 residues. Trimming pared 0 bases from V and 8 bases from J, leaving 7 bases between. The chain's CDR3 is CAWSVHGGYTF. CDR3 sequence (DNA): TGTGCCTGGAGTGTACACGGGGGCTACACCTTC. The complete variable domain, with remaining parts taken from reference TRBV30 and TRBJ1-2, reads SQTIHQWPATLVQPVGSPLSLECTVEGTSNPNLYWYRQAAGRGLQLLFYSVGIGQISSEVPQNLSASRPQDRQFILSSKKLLLSDSGFYLCAWSVHGGYTFGSGTRLTVV.

This clone was seen just once. CDR3 nucleotides: TGTGCCAGCGGGGGACAGGGAGGATCCCTCCACTTT. Amino acid sequence: CASGGQGGSLHF. This chain uses TRBV12-3 or TRBV12-4 with TRBJ1-6; 9 bases line up with TRBD1. The junction had 7 bases not matched to a gene; V was cut back by 8 bases and J by 14 bases. The CDR3 has 12 residues.

The gene calls are TRBV5-5 and TRBJ2-7; D perhaps matches TRBD2 (7 bases). The germline V gene encodes CDR1 SGHKS and CDR2 YYEKEE (reference sequence). CDR3 length: 14 amino acids. Trimming cost V 2 bases and J 4 bases, with 13 bases left between them. The CDR3 bases are TGTGCCAGCAGCTTAGGGGGGGCTCAGTACGAGCAGTACTTC. It specifies CASSLGGAQYEQYF.

The chain combines TRBV11-1 with TRBJ2-1, with 8 bases fitting TRBD2. V gave up 5 bases and J gave up 2 bases; unmatched junction bases: 8. The CDR3 loop spans 16 amino acids. Germline V lookup: CDR1 SGHAT, CDR2 FQDESV (reference sequence). The CDR3 spells CASSPGGLATYNEQFF. CDR3 DNA: TGTGCCAGCAGCCCGGGGGGGCTAGCGACCTACAATGAGCAGTTCTTC.

The chain joins TRBV6-5 to TRBJ1-2, with D unclear. CDR1 MNHEY and CDR2 SVGAGI come from the germline V gene. The CDR3 runs to 14 residues. V lost 0 bases and J 0 bases, leaving 5 bases between the germline ends. CDR3 DNA sequence: TGTGCCAGCAGTTACTCCGCAGCTAACTATGGCTACACCTTC. It yields the protein CASSYSAANYGYTF.

The chain joins TRBV4-2 to TRBJ2-2; 12 nucleotides match TRBD1. CDR1 and CDR2 (germline): LGHNA, YNFKEQ. The CDR3 has 17 amino acids. With 1 base clipped from V and 6 bases from J, the junction kept 6 bases outside the gene matches. The CDR3 nucleotides are TGTGCCAGCAGCCAAGCGGGGACAGGGGGCGCCCCCGGGGAGCTGTTTTTT. Its protein is CASSQAGTGGAPGELFF.